This TCR beta chain appears in the sequencing data of a study of long-term antiretroviral therapy in people with HIV. Version v3.0 of the immunoSEQ assay ran at survey level. The method was immunoSEQ multiplex PCR; TCRdb's version includes in-frame clones alone and lacks a portion of them. This table holds about 39,000 clones, around nine tenths found once. Germline CDR1 reads SGHAT; CDR2 reads FQNNGV. Trimming took off 4 bases at V and 5 bases at J, with 15 bases between the two ends. The CDR3 loop spans 14 amino acids. This receptor was identified in a woman in her late teens or twenties with HIV. Sample: unsorted PBMCs, taken just before starting antiretroviral therapy. The genes are TRBV11-2 and TRBJ2-7; D is possibly TRBD2 (7 bases). CDR3: CASSSEGGAHEQYF. DNA for the CDR3: TGTGCCAGCAGCTCCGAGGGGGGGGCCCACGAGCAGTACTTC.